The 29 T cell receptor beta chains listed next were all sequenced from one sample in a study of T cells in Graves' hyperthyroidism and ophthalmopathy. Template material for amplifying TCR beta CDR3 regions consisted of RNA transcripts. The TCR CDR3 first-round RT-PCR relied on the HTBI primer set. TCRdb ran MiXCR on the multiplex PCR reads and lists one entry per CDR3 protein. Of fewer than 700,000 distinct CDR3 sequences in the sample, 17% were seen once. The sample taken for sequencing was blood. These receptors originate from a woman aged 18-35 years with Graves' ophthalmopathy.

The V and J genes are TRBV12-3 or TRBV12-4 and TRBJ2-1, with 12 positions matching TRBD2. Trimming cost V 7 bases and J 7 bases; bases outside gene matches: 11. The CDR3 runs to 16 residues. The CDR3 spells CASTLRTSGKVNEQFF. The CDR3 DNA sequence: TGTGCCAGCACATTAAGGACTAGCGGGAAAGTAAATGAGCAGTTCTTC.

The rearrangement uses TRBV12-3 or TRBV12-4 and TRBJ1-5, with a weak D call TRBD1 (5 bases). The CDR3 contains 14 residues. Trimming removed 2 bases from V and 5 bases from J, with 10 bases in between. The CDR3 here is CASSLSGGYQPQHF. The CDR3, as DNA: TGTGCCAGCAGTTTATCTGGGGGGTATCAGCCCCAGCATTTT.

This clonotype was counted only a few times. CDR3 coding DNA: TGTGCCAGCAGCTTAGGCCACACCTACGAGCAGTACTTC. Residues: CASSLGHTYEQYF. The rearrangement uses TRBV13 and TRBJ2-7; no reliable D call. Germline values: CDR1 PRHDT, CDR2 FYEKMQ (reference sequence). The V end was cut by 0 bases, the J end by 2 bases, with 5 bases between. The CDR3 loop spans 13 amino acids.

This clonotype was observed a handful of times. The chain is built from TRBV12-3 or TRBV12-4 and TRBJ2-6; no definite D call. The CDR3 loop spans 13 amino acids. Trimming pared 7 bases from V and 4 bases from J, leaving 8 bases between. The CDR3 bases are TGTGCCAGCACCTTGGGAGGGGCCAACGTCCTGACTTTC. This gives the protein CASTLGGANVLTF.

The CDR3 coding sequence is TGCAGCATGGGACACCCGAACACCGGGGAGCTGTTTTTT. Protein: CSMGHPNTGELFF. This chain connects TRBV29-1 to TRBJ2-2; D may be TRBD1 (6 bases). Between the trimmed V and J ends, which lost 8 bases and 0 bases, there was a span of 10 bases. The germline CDR1 and CDR2 sequences are SQVTM and ANQGSEA. CDR3 length: 13 residues.

In this sample, this clonotype turned up many times. V and J are TRBV30 and TRBJ1-1; the D gene is possibly TRBD1 (5 bases). V lost 1 base to trimming and J lost 0 bases, with 9 bases between them. CDR1 is GTSNPN and CDR2 is SVGIG in the germline V gene (reference sequence). CDR3 length: 14 residues. The CDR3 sequence is CAWSAGTVNTEAFF. CDR3 sequence (DNA): TGTGCCTGGAGTGCCGGGACCGTGAACACTGAAGCTTTCTTT.

The rearrangement links TRBV28 to TRBJ2-5, with TRBD1 identical over 7 bases. The CDR3 is 15 residues long. V shed 1 base and J 6 bases; nucleotides not matched to a gene: 8. CDR1 MDHEN and CDR2 SYDVKM come from the germline V gene. In nucleotides, the CDR3 is TGTGCCAGCAGTTTATTAGGGGGCGCGGGTAAGACCCAGTACTTC. Translating it yields CASSLLGGAGKTQYF.

The gene calls are TRBV6-1 and TRBJ2-1; 8 bases align to TRBD2. CDR1 is MNHNS and CDR2 is SASEGT in the germline V gene. The trim removed 6 bases at V and 4 bases at J, leaving 11 bases unmatched. The CDR3 runs to 16 residues. This CDR3 is CASSDGRAHLYNEQFF. The CDR3 nucleotides are TGTGCCAGCAGCGACGGGAGGGCCCACCTGTACAATGAGCAGTTCTTC.

This clonotype appeared many times. The chain employs TRBV30 and TRBJ1-3, with TRBD1 matching over 9 bases. There are 16 residues in the CDR3. The V gene's germline CDR1 is GTSNPN and CDR2 SVGIG (reference sequence). With V trimmed by 4 bases and J by 0 bases, 7 bases remained unmatched. Here the CDR3 reads CAWTGTGRDSGNTIYF. The DNA for the CDR3 is TGTGCCTGGACCGGGACAGGGAGAGACTCTGGAAACACCATATATTTT.

Many counts were recorded for this clonotype. The J gene is TRBJ2-7, the V gene TRBV3-1, with D unresolved. This CDR3 region has 12 residues. CDR1 is LGHDT, CDR2 YNNKEL, per germline (reference sequence). With 2 bases removed from V and 5 bases from J, the gap between germline ends came to 7 bases. CDR3 nucleotide sequence: TGTGCCAGCAGCCAAAGGATACACGAGCAGTACTTC. Encoded protein: CASSQRIHEQYF.

The V call is TRBV7-9, the J call TRBJ2-5; tentative D call: TRBD1 (5 bases). V shed 7 bases and J shed 1 base, with 16 bases lying between them. CDR3 length: 15 amino acids. Germline CDR1 SEHNR, CDR2 FQNEAQ (reference sequence). The CDR3 protein is CASTLVDSSQETQYF. CDR3 nucleotide sequence: TGTGCCAGCACCCTTGTCGACAGTAGCCAAGAGACCCAGTACTTC.

The rearrangement joins TRBV19 to TRBJ1-1, with a weak D call TRBD1 (5 bases). V lost 5 bases, J lost 6 bases, and 13 bases lay in between. The germline V gene has CDR1 LNHDA and CDR2 SQIVND (reference sequence). This CDR3 has 13 amino acids. The DNA for the CDR3 is TGTGCCAGTAGTTTCGGACATGGAGCTGAAGCTTTCTTT. Residues: CASSFGHGAEAFF.

This clonotype was detected ten times or more. This chain connects TRBV28 to TRBJ1-5; the match to TRBD1 covers 7 bases. With V trimmed by 5 bases and J by 3 bases, 7 bases remained unmatched. CDR1 MDHEN and CDR2 SYDVKM come from the germline V gene. The CDR3 has 15 residues. DNA of the CDR3: TGTGCCAGCAGTCCCCAACAGGGGTTCAATCAGCCCCAGCATTTT. This codes for CASSPQQGFNQPQHF. The whole variable domain, remainder taken from reference TRBV28 and TRBJ1-5, is DVKVTQSSRYLVKRTGEKVFLECVQDMDHENMFWYRQDPGLGLRLIYFSYDVKMKEKGDIPEGYSVSREKKERFSLILESASTNQTSMYLCASSPQQGFNQPQHFGDGTRLSIL.

Regarding this clonotype: It may be a read error: a sequence one base away is much more abundant. The chain carries TRBV10-3 and TRBJ2-1; TRBD1 or TRBD2 may be the D gene (5 bases each). Germline-derived CDR1 and CDR2 are ENHRY and SYGVKD. This CDR3 is 15 amino acids long. V lost 4 bases, J lost 1 base, and 11 bases lay in between. The CDR3 here is CAISGRGHSYNEQFF. The CDR3 DNA sequence: TGTGCCATCAGTGGTCGGGGCCATTCCTACAATGAGCAGTTCTTC.

This clonotype showed up just a few times. V and J are TRBV7-2 and TRBJ1-6, with unresolved D. The germline gives CDR1 SGHTA, CDR2 FQGNSA. The CDR3 sequence is 14 residues long. Deletions cut 4 bases from V and 11 bases from J, with 15 bases between. CDR3 nucleotide sequence: TGTGCCAGCAGCTCCGGGTTCATTGAAGCACCCCTCCACTTT. Translated: CASSSGFIEAPLHF.

There are a few counts of this clonotype. The V and J genes are TRBV7-6 and TRBJ2-1, with 8 positions matching TRBD1. With 4 bases clipped from V and 5 bases from J, the junction kept 7 bases outside the gene matches. CDR3 length: 15 residues. CDR1 is SGHVS and CDR2 is FNYEAQ in the germline V gene. CDR3 DNA sequence: TGTGCCAGCAGCTACGGACAGGGTCAAAACAATGAGCAGTTCTTC. Encoded protein: CASSYGQGQNNEQFF. The complete variable domain, with remaining parts taken from reference TRBV7-6 and TRBJ2-1, reads GAGVSQSPRYKVTKRGQDVALRCDPISGHVSLYWYRQALGQGPEFLTYFNYEAQQDKSGLPNDRFSAERPEGSISTLTIQRTEQRDSAMYRCASSYGQGQNNEQFFGPGTRLTVL.

This clonotype was counted only a few times. A much larger clone differs by one base, so this may be a read error. No conserved phenylalanine or tryptophan ends this CDR3, so it is likely a read error. This chain joins TRBV30 and TRBJ1-1, with unresolved D. Deletions cut 5 bases from V and 7 bases from J, with 11 bases between. Germline values: CDR1 GTSNPN, CDR2 SVGIG (reference sequence). This CDR3 has 11 amino acids. CDR3: CAWGRVSEAFL. CDR3 in DNA: TGTGCCTGGGGCCGTGTCAGTGAAGCTTTCCTT.

The rearrangement links TRBV7-2 to TRBJ2-2; 9 nucleotides agree with TRBD1. This CDR3 contains 16 residues. V trimming: 5 bases; J trimming: 0 bases; junction bases outside the gene matches: 4. Germline loops: CDR1 SGHTA, CDR2 FQGNSA. The CDR3 here is CASSPGTGTNTGELFF. The CDR3 DNA is TGTGCCAGCAGCCCGGGGACAGGGACGAACACCGGGGAGCTGTTTTTT.

The chain links TRBV4-1 to TRBJ2-5; the match to TRBD2 covers 12 bases. Germline lookup yields CDR1 MGHRA and CDR2 YSYEKL. Trimming cost V 4 bases and J 4 bases; bases outside gene matches: 16. The CDR3 runs 19 residues. As DNA, the CDR3 is TGCGCCAGCAGCCCGTTCCGACTAGCGGGGGTCTCGGTAGTAGAGACCCAGTACTTC. Its translation: CASSPFRLAGVSVVETQYF.

In this sample, this clonotype turned up a few times. The J gene is TRBJ2-1, the V gene TRBV30; tentative D call: TRBD1 (6 bases). Deletions cut 3 bases from V and 14 bases from J, with 14 bases between. Germline values: CDR1 GTSNPN, CDR2 SVGIG (reference sequence). CDR3 length equals 11 residues. Here the CDR3 reads CAWSRNRAKFF. CDR3 nucleotide sequence: TGTGCCTGGAGCAGAAACAGGGCGAAGTTCTTC.

Ten or more counts support this clonotype. The chain is built from TRBV3-1 and TRBJ2-3; D may be TRBD2 (6 bases). V shed 0 bases and J shed 2 bases, with 15 bases lying between them. There are 17 residues in the CDR3. From germline, CDR1 is LGHDT and CDR2 YNNKEL (reference sequence). CDR3 sequence: CASSQEIGTSNTDTQYF. The CDR3 DNA follows: TGTGCCAGCAGCCAAGAGATTGGGACTTCAAACACAGATACGCAGTATTTT.

V and J are TRBV5-1 and TRBJ2-2; no firm D call. The CDR3 is 18 residues long. The V gene's germline CDR1 is SGHRS and CDR2 YFSETQ. Trimming cost V 0 bases and J 0 bases, with 15 bases left between them. In DNA, the CDR3 is TGCGCCAGCAGCTTGGCCTTTCGCCTTCAGGCGAACACCGGGGAGCTGTTTTTT. This codes for CASSLAFRLQANTGELFF.

This clonotype was seen at least ten times. The chain couples TRBV28 to TRBJ1-6, with D possibly being TRBD1 (6 bases). The V end was cut by 6 bases, the J end by 1 base, with 13 bases between. CDR1 and CDR2 from the germline V gene are MDHEN and SYDVKM. The CDR3 totals 16 residues. The CDR3 here is CASSPPRGSYNSPLHF. In nucleotides, the CDR3 is TGTGCCAGCAGCCCCCCCAGGGGATCCTATAATTCACCCCTCCACTTT.

This clonotype was seen ten or more times. V and J are TRBV12-3 or TRBV12-4 and TRBJ1-1, with D perhaps matching TRBD1 (5 bases). CDR3 length equals 14 residues. V was pared by 8 bases and J by 5 bases, with 18 bases between. The CDR3 sequence: CASSQVGGGTEAFF. In DNA form, the CDR3 reads TGTGCCAGCTCCCAGGTCGGGGGAGGAACTGAAGCTTTCTTT.

This clonotype occurred many times. V is TRBV18 and J is TRBJ2-7; no definite D call. The ends were cut back, 3 bases at V and 0 bases at J, with 15 bases in the middle. This CDR3 spans 16 amino acids. From germline, CDR1 is KGHSH and CDR2 LQKENI. The CDR3 DNA reads TGTGCCAGCTCACCCAAGAATTCCGTGTTCTCCTACGAGCAGTACTTC. Residues: CASSPKNSVFSYEQYF.

This clonotype occurred many times. This chain uses TRBV12-3 or TRBV12-4 with TRBJ1-6; 7 bases align to TRBD1. V lost 6 bases, J lost 5 bases, and 4 bases stayed unmatched. The length of the CDR3 is 14 residues. The CDR3 loop is CASSHDRDNSPLHF. The CDR3 coding sequence is TGTGCCAGCAGCCACGACAGGGATAATTCACCCCTCCACTTT.

This clonotype appeared a few times. The chain employs TRBV4-1 and TRBJ2-5; no reliable D call. This CDR3 has 16 residues. The germline gives CDR1 MGHRA, CDR2 YSYEKL. V gave up 6 bases and J gave up 0 bases, with 17 bases separating them. CDR3 nucleotides: TGCGCCAGCAGTCAGTTTGTGGACCGATACCAAGAGACCCAGTACTTC. Residues: CASSQFVDRYQETQYF.

The chain combines TRBV10-3 with TRBJ2-7; 8 nucleotides line up with TRBD1. The CDR3 is made up of 15 amino acids. CDR1 is ENHRY and CDR2 is SYGVKD in the germline V gene. V gave up 7 bases and J gave up 1 base; unmatched junction bases: 9. CDR3 protein: CAIKFGQGPSYEQYF. Here the CDR3 DNA reads TGTGCCATCAAGTTTGGACAGGGCCCTTCCTACGAGCAGTACTTC.

This clonotype was found a few times. V gene TRBV28 combines with J gene TRBJ2-5, with D uncertain. Trimming stripped 8 bases from V and 2 bases from J, with 12 bases between. Germline V lookup: CDR1 MDHEN, CDR2 SYDVKM. CDR3 length: 13 amino acids. The CDR3 protein is CASDGSSQETQYF. DNA for the CDR3: TGTGCCAGCGACGGGTCTAGTCAAGAGACCCAGTACTTC.